Below are 32 T cell receptor beta chains sequenced from a single sample in a study of regulatory T cells in long-lasting Graves disease. As to time point: newly diagnosed GD, antithyroid drugs for less than 3 months. Isolated PBMC RNA provided the starting material for the TCR library. Arm-PCR of CDR3 regions and iRepertoire HTBI primers were the basis on which TCR beta libraries were built. TCRdb ran MiXCR on the multiplex PCR reads and lists one entry per CDR3 protein. The sample records 440,000 or so distinct CDR3 sequences, roughly 15% being singletons. The same data also contributed to another study, on T cells in Graves' hyperthyroidism and ophthalmopathy.

This sample comprised peripheral blood mononuclear cells (PBMCs), obtained at new diagnosis, from a patient treated with antithyroid drugs. The receptors stem from a woman between 25 and 40 years old with Graves disease.

This clonotype was observed at least ten times. A clone one base away is much larger, so this may be a read error. The chain uses TRBV28 and TRBJ1-5, with D possibly being TRBD1 (6 bases). V was cut by 6 bases and J by 0 bases, with 12 bases left in between. CDR3 size: 15 residues. Per germline, CDR1 MDHEN and CDR2 SYDVKM. The CDR3 DNA reads TGTGCCAGCAGAAGGACAGTTAATAGCAATCAGCCCCAGCATTTT. Translated: CASRRTVNSNQPQHF.

This clonotype was recorded a few times. The genes are TRBV4-1 and TRBJ2-1; D possibly corresponds to TRBD1 (6 bases). Trimming took off 3 bases at V and 9 bases at J, with 21 bases between the two ends. CDR1 is MGHRA, CDR2 YSYEKL, per germline. This CDR3 comprises 16 residues. The CDR3 loop is CASSHLLGGPKGEQFF. The CDR3 DNA follows: TGCGCCAGCAGCCACCTACTTGGGGGCCCTAAAGGTGAGCAGTTCTTC.

A remark on this clonotype: A read error is possible here, since a much larger clone lies one base away. V and J are TRBV6-1 and TRBJ2-6; 9 nucleotides align to TRBD1. The CDR3 is 16 amino acids. Looked up from germline, CDR1 is MNHNS and CDR2 is SASEGT. V lost 6 bases and J lost 2; bases outside the gene matches: 5. This CDR3 reads CASSQRTGAGANVLTF. CDR3 sequence (DNA): TGTGCCAGCAGCCAACGGACAGGGGCTGGGGCCAACGTCCTGACTTTC.

This clonotype was found a few times. This chain joins TRBV28 and TRBJ2-7; 9 nucleotides match TRBD1. CDR1 MDHEN and CDR2 SYDVKM come from the germline V gene. The trim removed 6 bases at V and 2 bases at J, leaving 20 bases unmatched. The CDR3 has 19 amino acids. CDR3 nucleotides: TGTGCCAGCAGCTACCCCCTCTCAGTTACAGGGGGCGTCCCCTACGAGCAGTACTTC. As protein: CASSYPLSVTGGVPYEQYF.

The chain couples TRBV19 to TRBJ1-5, with D possibly TRBD1 on 5 matching bases. Germline CDR1 and CDR2: LNHDA and SQIVND (reference sequence). This CDR3 is 16 amino acids long. Between the trimmed V and J ends, which lost 11 bases and 0 bases, there was a span of 20 bases. This chain's CDR3 is CAARGPGADSNQPQHF. Written as DNA, the CDR3 is TGTGCCGCTCGGGGACCTGGGGCAGATAGCAATCAGCCCCAGCATTTT.

At least ten counts were recorded for this clonotype. This chain connects TRBV7-9 to TRBJ1-5, with a tentative D call TRBD1 (5 bases). The CDR3 has 14 residues. V dropped 4 bases and J dropped 3 bases, with 10 bases sitting between them. Germline loops: CDR1 SEHNR, CDR2 FQNEAQ (reference sequence). DNA of the CDR3: TGTGCCAGCAGCTCCCAGGGAGTCAATCAGCCCCAGCATTTT. This sequence encodes CASSSQGVNQPQHF.

The table lists this clonotype with many counts. The chain has TRBV11-2 and TRBJ2-1; 11 bases align to TRBD2. V shed 1 base, J shed 5 bases, and the junction held 4 bases outside the gene matches. Germline CDR1 reads SGHAT; CDR2 reads FQNNGV. The CDR3 has 16 residues. CDR3 sequence reads: CASSLVAGGINNEQFF. The DNA for the CDR3 is TGTGCCAGCAGCTTAGTAGCGGGAGGGATTAACAATGAGCAGTTCTTC.

The sample holds many counts of this clonotype. V usage is TRBV13 and J usage is TRBJ2-7, with TRBD1 matching 8 bases. V lost 5 bases, J lost 2 bases, and 8 bases stayed unmatched. The CDR3 sequence is 15 residues long. In germline, CDR1 is PRHDT, CDR2 FYEKMQ (reference sequence). DNA of the CDR3: TGTGCCAGCAGCACAAGACAGGGGAGGACCTACGAGCAGTACTTC. Its translation: CASSTRQGRTYEQYF.

This clonotype turned up a few times. The chain employs TRBV5-5 and TRBJ1-1, with no clear D. CDR3 length: 17 amino acids. V lost 0 bases to trimming and J lost 1 base, with 16 bases between them. Germline V lookup: CDR1 SGHKS, CDR2 YYEKEE (reference sequence). The CDR3 DNA reads TGTGCCAGCAGCTTGGCGATCGGGGTCCTTCGGAACACTGAAGCTTTCTTT. Translation gives CASSLAIGVLRNTEAFF.

Many counts were recorded for this clonotype. This CDR3 reads CASSRQPRDEQFF. CDR3 DNA sequence: TGTGCCAGCAGCAGACAACCTAGGGATGAGCAGTTCTTC. The V call is TRBV2, the J call TRBJ2-1; the D is unclear. This CDR3 region has 13 residues. The germline V gene encodes CDR1 SNHLY and CDR2 FYNNEI. The V and J ends lost 6 bases and 8 bases respectively, with 14 bases between them.

This clonotype was found many times. This chain connects TRBV5-1 to TRBJ2-3; possibly TRBD1 or TRBD2 for D (6 bases each). CDR1 SGHRS and CDR2 YFSETQ come from the germline V gene. This CDR3 region has 16 residues. V was cut by 0 bases and J by 4 bases, with 15 bases left in between. This CDR3 is CASSLEVGGQSDTQYF. The CDR3 DNA sequence: TGCGCCAGCAGCTTGGAGGTGGGAGGACAGTCAGATACGCAGTATTTT.

This clonotype has only a few counts. The chain uses TRBV5-1 and TRBJ1-2; 7 bases align to TRBD1. The length of the CDR3 is 14 residues. With 4 bases clipped from V and 6 bases from J, the junction kept 9 bases outside the gene matches. Germline loops: CDR1 SGHRS, CDR2 YFSETQ. DNA for the CDR3: TGCGCCAGCAGCCCATACCAGGGGGAAAATGGCTACACCTTC. Amino acids: CASSPYQGENGYTF.

A few counts support this clonotype. The chain couples TRBV4-1 to TRBJ2-5, with D perhaps TRBD1 (6 bases). The CDR3 is 16 amino acids. In germline, CDR1 is MGHRA, CDR2 YSYEKL. V was cut by 4 bases and J by 3 bases, with 18 bases left in between. The DNA for the CDR3 is TGCGCCAGCAGCCCCCCGGGACACCTGGCCAAAGAGACCCAGTACTTC. This translates into CASSPPGHLAKETQYF.

This clonotype came up many times. The rearrangement links TRBV5-1 to TRBJ1-1; perhaps TRBD1 as D (6 bases). The germline V and J ends were trimmed by 0 bases and 2 bases, with 26 bases remaining between them. From germline, CDR1 is SGHRS and CDR2 YFSETQ. The length of the CDR3 is 20 residues. The CDR3 here is CASSLALVNRADAVNTEAFF. DNA for the CDR3: TGCGCCAGCAGCTTGGCCCTGGTTAACAGGGCGGACGCGGTAAACACTGAAGCTTTCTTT.

This clonotype was seen more than once but under ten times. V usage is TRBV19 and J usage is TRBJ1-1; perhaps TRBD1 as D (6 bases). Trimming took 5 bases from V and 3 from J, leaving 10 bases between them. CDR1 is LNHDA, CDR2 SQIVND, per germline (reference sequence). This CDR3 spans 13 amino acids. This CDR3 reads CASSWYRDTEAFF. CDR3 nucleotides: TGTGCCAGTAGTTGGTACAGGGACACTGAAGCTTTCTTT.

The table lists this clonotype with many counts. The chain joins TRBV7-9 to TRBJ1-2; D perhaps matches TRBD1 (5 bases). V lost 5 bases and J lost 0, with 10 bases in between. Germline loops: CDR1 SEHNR, CDR2 FQNEAQ (reference sequence). CDR3 size: 14 residues. CDR3 sequence (DNA): TGTGCCAGCAGCGGAACAGGAACTAACTATGGCTACACCTTC. Translating gives CASSGTGTNYGYTF.

CDR3 region: CASSGDRGSDGYTF. In nucleotides, the CDR3 is TGTGCCAGCAGCGGAGACAGGGGGAGTGATGGCTACACCTTC. The rearrangement links TRBV2 to TRBJ1-2, with 9 bases fitting TRBD1. V shed 6 bases, J shed 6 bases, and the junction held 8 bases outside the gene matches. The CDR3 has 14 amino acids. Germline values: CDR1 SNHLY, CDR2 FYNNEI.

This clonotype was observed at least ten times. The chain joins TRBV9 to TRBJ1-1; TRBD1 matches at 7 bases. The CDR3 loop spans 15 amino acids. Germline CDR1 SGDLS, CDR2 YYNGEE. V dropped 4 bases and J dropped 4; count of bases not matched to a gene: 10. CDR3 region: CASSPPDRQATEAFF. In DNA, the CDR3 is TGTGCCAGCAGCCCTCCGGACAGGCAAGCCACTGAAGCTTTCTTT.

On this clonotype itself: A much larger clonotype is one base distant, so this may be a read error. The chain couples TRBV7-8 to TRBJ2-1; D ambiguous. V was pared by 5 bases and J by 10 bases, with 15 bases between. The CDR3 runs 13 residues. Looked up from germline, CDR1 is SGHVS and CDR2 is FQNEAQ. Written as DNA, the CDR3 is TGTGCCAGCAGCCCTTTTCTAGGCTACGAGCAGTTCTTC. This translates into CASSPFLGYEQFF.

This clonotype has a count of ten or more. The chain is built from TRBV7-2 and TRBJ1-4; D may be TRBD1 (5 bases). CDR1 SGHTA and CDR2 FQGNSA come from the germline V gene. The V and J ends lost 6 bases and 3 bases respectively, with 20 bases between them. The CDR3 contains 17 residues. CDR3: CASSQHPTGVANEKLFF. DNA for the CDR3: TGTGCCAGCAGTCAGCATCCTACGGGGGTTGCTAATGAAAAACTGTTTTTT.

As to this clonotype: With a much larger clone just one base away, this may be a read error. The J gene is TRBJ2-1, the V gene TRBV6-5, with D perhaps matching TRBD2 (7 bases). The germline gives CDR1 MNHEY, CDR2 SVGAGI. This CDR3 has 14 amino acids. The V and J ends lost 2 bases and 10 bases respectively, with 15 bases between them. The CDR3 nucleotides are TGTGCCAGCAGTTACGTCGGGGGGCGCTACGAGCAGTTCTTC. It yields the protein CASSYVGGRYEQFF.

Many counts were recorded for this clonotype. The chain employs TRBV20-1 and TRBJ2-5, with 9 positions matching TRBD2. Looked up from germline, CDR1 is DFQATT and CDR2 is SNEGSKA (reference sequence). Unmatched junction bases numbered 19, after V lost 6 bases and J lost 2 bases. This CDR3 is built from 18 residues. CDR3 DNA sequence: TGCAGTGCCCGGCCCGTGACTAGCGGACGAAGCCTTCAAGAGACCCAGTACTTC. Translation: CSARPVTSGRSLQETQYF.

This clonotype was seen ten or more times. This rearrangement joins TRBV18 to TRBJ1-1; D is unresolved. CDR1 is KGHSH, CDR2 LQKENI, per germline. Trimming took 2 bases from V and 3 from J, leaving 13 bases between them. This CDR3 spans 15 amino acids. The CDR3 nucleotides read TGTGCCAGCTCACCAATCTCCACGGCGGACACTGAAGCTTTCTTT. Protein: CASSPISTADTEAFF.

This clonotype occurred many times. This rearrangement joins TRBV29-1 to TRBJ1-1, with D perhaps TRBD1 (6 bases). The germline gives CDR1 SQVTM, CDR2 ANQGSEA. CDR3 length: 14 residues. V was clipped by 1 base and J by 1 base, with 10 bases between them. The CDR3 loop reads CSVEGGGQNTEAFF. CDR3 sequence (DNA): TGCAGCGTTGAAGGGGGGGGCCAGAACACTGAAGCTTTCTTT.

The chain is built from TRBV28 and TRBJ2-1; TRBD2 matches 7 bases. The J segment lost 8 bases and the V segment lost 3 bases, leaving 7 bases of the junction unmatched. Germline values: CDR1 MDHEN, CDR2 SYDVKM. CDR3 length equals 14 residues. The CDR3 region has the DNA TGTGCCAGCAGTTTGCAAACTAGCGACGATGAGCAGTTCTTC. It codes for CASSLQTSDDEQFF.

This clonotype came up a few times. The rearrangement joins TRBV7-3 to TRBJ2-1, with 8 bases fitting TRBD2. The CDR3 spans 15 residues. With V trimmed by 8 bases and J by 3 bases, 9 bases remained unmatched. Germline-derived CDR1 and CDR2 are SGHTA and FQGTGA. CDR3 sequence: CASHPSGSIYNEQFF. As DNA, the CDR3 is TGTGCCAGCCACCCCAGCGGGAGTATCTACAATGAGCAGTTCTTC.

This clonotype was recorded a few times. The CDR3 DNA reads TGTGCCAGTACCACAGCGACAGGGGAGTTCTATGGCTACACCTTC. The encoded protein is CASTTATGEFYGYTF. The chain carries TRBV19 and TRBJ1-2; 8 nucleotides match TRBD1. The germline gives CDR1 LNHDA, CDR2 SQIVND (reference sequence). CDR3 length: 15 residues. V shed 7 bases and J 4 bases; nucleotides not matched to a gene: 11.

In this sample, this clonotype turned up many times. CDR3 loop: CASSQDGGPYNEQFF. As DNA, the CDR3 is TGTGCCAGCAGCCAAGACGGCGGTCCCTACAATGAGCAGTTCTTC. V gene TRBV3-1 combines with J gene TRBJ2-1; D call uncertain. Germline CDR1 LGHDT, CDR2 YNNKEL (reference sequence). V was pared by 0 bases and J by 2 bases, with 8 bases between. The CDR3 extends over 15 amino acids.

As concerns this clonotype: This likely reflects a read error, since a far larger clone is one base away. The chain joins TRBV11-2 to TRBJ2-7, with 8 bases fitting TRBD2. CDR3 size: 14 residues. From germline, CDR1 is SGHAT and CDR2 FQNNGV. V trimming: 1 base; J trimming: 7 bases; junction bases outside the gene matches: 6. In DNA form, the CDR3 reads TGTGCCAGCAGCTTAGGTCCGGGGGGGGATGAGCAGTACTTC. Translating it yields CASSLGPGGDEQYF.

This clonotype was seen repeatedly, ten times or more. The V gene is TRBV10-3, the J gene TRBJ1-6; D gene unclear. Trimming took off 2 bases at V and 0 bases at J, with 8 bases between the two ends. The CDR3 consists of 16 residues. Germline V gives CDR1 ENHRY, CDR2 SYGVKD. This CDR3 is CAISEGQSSYNSPLHF. DNA for the CDR3: TGTGCCATCAGTGAGGGTCAGAGCTCCTATAATTCACCCCTCCACTTT.

This clonotype was counted ten times or more. The chain employs TRBV27 and TRBJ2-2, with D possibly TRBD2 on 6 matching bases. Per germline, CDR1 MNHEY and CDR2 SMNVEV (reference sequence). The length of the CDR3 is 12 residues. V lost 3 bases, J lost 7 bases, and 6 bases lay in between. In DNA, the CDR3 is TGTGCCAGCAGTTTTAGCGGCGGGGAGCTGTTTTTT. Translated, it gives CASSFSGGELFF.

This clonotype was observed many times. The CDR3 reads CASSFGLAGGFQSQEQYF. CDR3 bases: TGTGCCAGCAGTTTTGGACTAGCGGGAGGATTTCAGAGCCAGGAGCAGTACTTC. The genes are TRBV7-2 and TRBJ2-7, with 14 bases lining up with TRBD2. The trim removed 6 bases at V and 7 bases at J, leaving 17 bases unmatched. Germline lookup yields CDR1 SGHTA and CDR2 FQGNSA. The CDR3 loop spans 18 amino acids.